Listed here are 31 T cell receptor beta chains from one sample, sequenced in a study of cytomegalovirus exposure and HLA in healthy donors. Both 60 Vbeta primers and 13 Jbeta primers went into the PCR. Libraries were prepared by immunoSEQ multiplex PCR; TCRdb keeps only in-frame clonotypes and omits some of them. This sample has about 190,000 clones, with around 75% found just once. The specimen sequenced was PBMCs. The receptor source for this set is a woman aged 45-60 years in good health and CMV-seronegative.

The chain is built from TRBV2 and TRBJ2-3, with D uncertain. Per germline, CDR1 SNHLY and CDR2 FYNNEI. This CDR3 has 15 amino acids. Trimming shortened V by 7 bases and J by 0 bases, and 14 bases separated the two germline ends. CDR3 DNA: TGTGCCAGCAAGGAGAGCCGCCCTAGCACAGATACGCAGTATTTT. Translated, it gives CASKESRPSTDTQYF.

CDR3 DNA: TGCAGCGTTGTAGCGGGGGGGGGCGGCTACACCTTC. This translates into CSVVAGGGGYTF. The chain joins TRBV29-1 to TRBJ1-2; D is possibly TRBD1 (6 bases). Trimming took off 4 bases at V and 8 bases at J, with 14 bases between the two ends. The CDR3 covers 12 residues. The germline CDR1 and CDR2 sequences are SQVTM and ANQGSEA.

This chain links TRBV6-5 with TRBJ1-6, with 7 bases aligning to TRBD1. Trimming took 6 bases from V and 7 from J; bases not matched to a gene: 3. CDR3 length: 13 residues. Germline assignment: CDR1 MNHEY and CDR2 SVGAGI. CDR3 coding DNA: TGTGCCAGCAGGCGGGACAGAAATTCACCCCTCCACTTT. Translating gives CASRRDRNSPLHF.

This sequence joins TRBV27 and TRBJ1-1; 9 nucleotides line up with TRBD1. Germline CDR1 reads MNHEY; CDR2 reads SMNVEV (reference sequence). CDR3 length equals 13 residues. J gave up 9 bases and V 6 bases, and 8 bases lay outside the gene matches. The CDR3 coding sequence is TGTGCCAGCAGCCGACAGGGGGGCCGAAAAGCTTTCTTT. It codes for CASSRQGGRKAFF.

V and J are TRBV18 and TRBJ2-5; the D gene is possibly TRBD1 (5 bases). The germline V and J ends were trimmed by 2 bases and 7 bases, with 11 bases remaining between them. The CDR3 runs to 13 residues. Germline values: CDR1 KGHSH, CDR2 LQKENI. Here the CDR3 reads CASSPTRDWTQYF. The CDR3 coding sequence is TGTGCCAGCTCACCAACCAGGGATTGGACCCAGTACTTC.

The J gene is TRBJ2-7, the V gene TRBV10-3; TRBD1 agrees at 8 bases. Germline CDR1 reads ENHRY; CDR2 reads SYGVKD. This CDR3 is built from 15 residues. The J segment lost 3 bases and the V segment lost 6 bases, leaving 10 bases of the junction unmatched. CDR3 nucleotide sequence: TGTGCCATCAGCCCGTCTACAGGGGGTAGCTACGAGCAGTACTTC. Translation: CAISPSTGGSYEQYF.

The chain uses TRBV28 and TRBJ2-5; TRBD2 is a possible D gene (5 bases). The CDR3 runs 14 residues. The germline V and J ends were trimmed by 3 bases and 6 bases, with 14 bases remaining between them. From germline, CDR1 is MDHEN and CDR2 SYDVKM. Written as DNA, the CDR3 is TGTGCCAGCAGTTTCCCGGGGAGATGGAAGACCCAGTACTTC. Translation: CASSFPGRWKTQYF.

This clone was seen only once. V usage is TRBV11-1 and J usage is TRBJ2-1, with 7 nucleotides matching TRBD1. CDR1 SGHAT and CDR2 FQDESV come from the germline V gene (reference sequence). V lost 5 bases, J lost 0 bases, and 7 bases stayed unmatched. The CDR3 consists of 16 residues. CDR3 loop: CASSPSRDSSYNEQFF. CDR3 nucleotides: TGTGCCAGCAGCCCATCCCGGGACAGCTCCTACAATGAGCAGTTCTTC.

Here the CDR3 reads CATSRGQGAPETQYF. CDR3 bases: TGTGCCACCAGCAGGGGACAGGGGGCTCCGGAGACCCAGTACTTC. V and J are TRBV15 and TRBJ2-5; 12 bases are a match to TRBD1. Germline CDR1 and CDR2: LNHNV and YYDKDF (reference sequence). Losses at the gene ends were 3 bases for V and 5 bases for J; bases not matched to a gene: 4. CDR3 length: 15 residues.

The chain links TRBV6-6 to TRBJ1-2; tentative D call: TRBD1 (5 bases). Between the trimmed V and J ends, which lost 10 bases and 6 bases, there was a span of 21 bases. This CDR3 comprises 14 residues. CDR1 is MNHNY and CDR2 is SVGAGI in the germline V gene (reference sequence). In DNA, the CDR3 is TGTGCCACCCGGCGGGTTATGGGACTAAATGGCTACACCTTC. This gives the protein CATRRVMGLNGYTF.

CDR3 loop: CASSPQTGKGNTIYF. CDR3 nucleotides: TGTGCCAGCTCACCACAGACGGGAAAAGGAAACACCATATATTTT. The chain joins TRBV18 to TRBJ1-3; D ambiguous. Germline lookup yields CDR1 KGHSH and CDR2 LQKENI. V was trimmed by 1 base and J by 4 bases, leaving 11 bases between them. The CDR3 runs to 15 residues.

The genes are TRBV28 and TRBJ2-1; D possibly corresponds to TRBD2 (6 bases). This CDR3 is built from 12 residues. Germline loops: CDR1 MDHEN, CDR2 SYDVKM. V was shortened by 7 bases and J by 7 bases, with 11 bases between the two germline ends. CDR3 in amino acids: CASTTAGNEQFF. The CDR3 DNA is TGTGCCAGCACTACAGCGGGTAATGAGCAGTTCTTC.

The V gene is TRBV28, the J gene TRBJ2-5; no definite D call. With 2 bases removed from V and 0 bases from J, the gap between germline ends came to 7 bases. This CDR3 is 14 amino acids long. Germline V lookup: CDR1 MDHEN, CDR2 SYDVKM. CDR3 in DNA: TGTGCCAGCAGTTTAGGGCCGCACCAAGAGACCCAGTACTTC. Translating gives CASSLGPHQETQYF. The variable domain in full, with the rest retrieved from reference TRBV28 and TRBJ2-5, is DVKVTQSSRYLVKRTGEKVFLECVQDMDHENMFWYRQDPGLGLRLIYFSYDVKMKEKGDIPEGYSVSREKKERFSLILESASTNQTSMYLCASSLGPHQETQYFGPGTRLLVL.

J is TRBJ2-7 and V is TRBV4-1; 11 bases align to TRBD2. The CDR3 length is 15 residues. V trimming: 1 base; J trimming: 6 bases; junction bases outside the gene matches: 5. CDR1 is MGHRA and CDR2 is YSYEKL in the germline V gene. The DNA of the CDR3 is TGCGCCAGCAGCCAAGTGACTAGCGGGGCGGTCGAGCAGTACTTC. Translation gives CASSQVTSGAVEQYF.

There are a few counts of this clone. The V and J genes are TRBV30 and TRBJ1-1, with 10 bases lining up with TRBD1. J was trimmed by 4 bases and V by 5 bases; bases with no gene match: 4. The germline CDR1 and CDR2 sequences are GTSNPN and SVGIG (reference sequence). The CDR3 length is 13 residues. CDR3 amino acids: CAWAGTGVTEAFF. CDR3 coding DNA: TGTGCCTGGGCAGGGACAGGGGTCACTGAAGCTTTCTTT.

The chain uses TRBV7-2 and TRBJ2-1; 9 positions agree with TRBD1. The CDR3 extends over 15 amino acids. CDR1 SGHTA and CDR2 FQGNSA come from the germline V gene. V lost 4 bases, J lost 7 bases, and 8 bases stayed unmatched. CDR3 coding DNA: TGTGCCAGCAGCTATGCCGGGACAGGGCATAATGAGCAGTTCTTC. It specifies CASSYAGTGHNEQFF.

The CDR3 nucleotides read TGTGCCAGCGCAGGGGACAGAGGCTCTGGAAACACCATATATTTT. Translating it yields CASAGDRGSGNTIYF. The chain has TRBV10-3 and TRBJ1-3; 7 positions match TRBD1. CDR3 size: 15 residues. V lost 10 bases and J lost 0; bases outside the gene matches: 9. Germline assignment: CDR1 ENHRY and CDR2 SYGVKD.

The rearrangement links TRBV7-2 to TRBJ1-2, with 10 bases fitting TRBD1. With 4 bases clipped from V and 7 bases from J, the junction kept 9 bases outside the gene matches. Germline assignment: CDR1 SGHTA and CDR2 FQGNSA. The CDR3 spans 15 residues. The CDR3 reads CASSSWGTGVVGYTF. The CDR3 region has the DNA TGTGCCAGCAGCTCGTGGGGGACAGGGGTGGTTGGCTACACCTTC. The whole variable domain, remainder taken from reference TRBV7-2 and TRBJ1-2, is GAGVSQSPSNKVTEKGKDVELRCDPISGHTALYWYRQSLGQGLEFLIYFQGNSAPDKSGLPSDRFSAERTGGSVSTLTIQRTQQEDSAVYLCASSSWGTGVVGYTFGSGTRLTVV.

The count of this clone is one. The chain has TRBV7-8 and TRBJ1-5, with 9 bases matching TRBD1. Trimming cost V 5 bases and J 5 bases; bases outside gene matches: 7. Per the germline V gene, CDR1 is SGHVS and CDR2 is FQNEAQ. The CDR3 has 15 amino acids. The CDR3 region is CASSQRRTGDQPQHF. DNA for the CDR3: TGTGCCAGCAGCCAAAGAAGGACAGGGGATCAGCCCCAGCATTTT.

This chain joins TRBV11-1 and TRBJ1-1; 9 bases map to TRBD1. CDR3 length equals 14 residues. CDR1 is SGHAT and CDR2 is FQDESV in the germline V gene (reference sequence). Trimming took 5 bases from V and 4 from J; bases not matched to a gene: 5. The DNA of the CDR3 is TGTGCCAGCAGCCCCGGGACAGGGCTCACTGAAGCTTTCTTT. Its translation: CASSPGTGLTEAFF.

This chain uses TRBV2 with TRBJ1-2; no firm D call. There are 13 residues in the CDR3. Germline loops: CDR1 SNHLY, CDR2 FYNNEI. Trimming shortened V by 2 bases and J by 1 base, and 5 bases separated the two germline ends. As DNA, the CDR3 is TGTGCCAGCAGTGAACGGAGTAACTATGGCTACACCTTC. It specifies CASSERSNYGYTF.

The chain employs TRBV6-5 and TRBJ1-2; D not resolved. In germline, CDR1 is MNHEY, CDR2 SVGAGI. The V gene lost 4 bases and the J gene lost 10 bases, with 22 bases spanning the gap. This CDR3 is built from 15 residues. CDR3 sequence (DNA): TGTGCCAGCAGTTCTCCCGGGATTTCTGGTCATTCCTACACCTTC. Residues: CASSSPGISGHSYTF.

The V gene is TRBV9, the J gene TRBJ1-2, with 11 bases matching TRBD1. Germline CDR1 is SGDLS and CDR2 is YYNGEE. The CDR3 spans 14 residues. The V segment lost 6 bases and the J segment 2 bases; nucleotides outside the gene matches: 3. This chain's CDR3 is CASTGQGANYGYTF. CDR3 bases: TGTGCCAGCACCGGACAGGGGGCAAACTATGGCTACACCTTC.

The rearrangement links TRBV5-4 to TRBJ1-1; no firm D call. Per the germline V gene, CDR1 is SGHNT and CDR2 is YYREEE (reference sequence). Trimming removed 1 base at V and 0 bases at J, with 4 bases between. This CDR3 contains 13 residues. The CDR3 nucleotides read TGTGCCAGCAGCTTGTCTCTGAACACTGAAGCTTTCTTT. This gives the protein CASSLSLNTEAFF.

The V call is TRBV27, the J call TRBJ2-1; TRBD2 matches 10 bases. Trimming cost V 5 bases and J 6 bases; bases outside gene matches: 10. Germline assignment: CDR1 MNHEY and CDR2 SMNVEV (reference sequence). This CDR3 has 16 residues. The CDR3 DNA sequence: TGTGCCAGCAGTCCGTCTAGCGGGAGTAGTGTCAATGAGCAGTTCTTC. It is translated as CASSPSSGSSVNEQFF.

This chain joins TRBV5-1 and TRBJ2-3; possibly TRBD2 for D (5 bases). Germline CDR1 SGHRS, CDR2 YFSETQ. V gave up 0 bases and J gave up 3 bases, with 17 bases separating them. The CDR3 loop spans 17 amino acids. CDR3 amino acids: CASSLAGNPRGTDTQYF. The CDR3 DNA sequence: TGCGCCAGCAGCTTGGCGGGAAACCCCCGGGGAACAGATACGCAGTATTTT.

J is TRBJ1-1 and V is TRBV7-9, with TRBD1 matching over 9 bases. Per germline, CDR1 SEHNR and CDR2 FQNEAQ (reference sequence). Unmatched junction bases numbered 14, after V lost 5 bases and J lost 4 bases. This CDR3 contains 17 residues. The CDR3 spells CASSPGGTGTGSTEAFF. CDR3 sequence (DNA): TGTGCCAGCAGCCCTGGGGGGACAGGGACTGGGAGCACTGAAGCTTTCTTT.

The CDR3 protein is CASSLADRSSYNEQFF. The CDR3 nucleotides are TGTGCCAGCAGCTTAGCTGACAGAAGCTCCTACAATGAGCAGTTCTTC. This sequence joins TRBV7-9 and TRBJ2-1; a possible D gene is TRBD1 (5 bases). The CDR3 contains 16 residues. V was cut by 0 bases and J by 0 bases, with 9 bases left in between. Germline V CDR1 and CDR2: SEHNR, FQNEAQ (reference sequence).

This CDR3 reads CAISEIGTEETQYF. The CDR3 DNA is TGTGCCATCAGTGAGATAGGGACAGAAGAGACCCAGTACTTC. The chain combines TRBV10-3 with TRBJ2-5, with TRBD1 identical over 7 bases. V was clipped by 2 bases and J by 3 bases; unmatched bases: 3. Germline V gene lookup returns CDR1 ENHRY and CDR2 SYGVKD. The CDR3 extends over 14 amino acids.

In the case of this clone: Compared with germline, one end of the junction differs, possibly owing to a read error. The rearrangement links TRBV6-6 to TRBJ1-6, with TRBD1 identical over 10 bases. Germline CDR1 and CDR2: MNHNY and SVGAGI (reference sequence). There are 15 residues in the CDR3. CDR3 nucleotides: TGTGCCAGCAGTCACCGGACAGGGGGGAATTCACCCCCCCACTTT. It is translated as CASSHRTGGNSPPHF.

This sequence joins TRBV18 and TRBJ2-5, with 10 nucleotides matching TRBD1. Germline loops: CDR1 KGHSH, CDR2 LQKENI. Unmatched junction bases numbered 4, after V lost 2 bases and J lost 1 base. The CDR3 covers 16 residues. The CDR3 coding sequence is TGTGCCAGCTCACCAAACCGGGACAGGGGCCAAGAGACCCAGTACTTC. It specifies CASSPNRDRGQETQYF.